Included here is one T cell receptor (beta chain) sequence, with context. Antigen specificity is unknown. V shed 6 bases and J 2 bases; nucleotides not matched to a gene: 1. The CDR3 loop spans 13 amino acids. Germline V lookup: CDR1 SEHNR, CDR2 FQNEAQ (reference sequence). Researchers ran the PCR with 60 Vbeta and 13 Jbeta primers. Method: immunoSEQ multiplex PCR; TCRdb's copy keeps in-frame clones and lacks some. The sample totals some 42,000 clones. This record belongs to a study of cytomegalovirus exposure and HLA in healthy donors. Study results and limitations: Common viral pathogens seemed to be connected with several of the most significant clusters, according to a later analysis. Clonal expansion was found to be greater in HLA-associated TCR beta chains than in equally common others in a later analysis.

The source of this sequence is a young man in good health and CMV-seronegative. The rearrangement links TRBV7-9 to TRBJ2-1, with 7 bases matching TRBD2. The sample comprised PBMCs. The CDR3, as DNA: TGTGCCAGCAGGGGACTACCCTACAATGAGCAGTTCTTC. Its translation is CASRGLPYNEQFF.